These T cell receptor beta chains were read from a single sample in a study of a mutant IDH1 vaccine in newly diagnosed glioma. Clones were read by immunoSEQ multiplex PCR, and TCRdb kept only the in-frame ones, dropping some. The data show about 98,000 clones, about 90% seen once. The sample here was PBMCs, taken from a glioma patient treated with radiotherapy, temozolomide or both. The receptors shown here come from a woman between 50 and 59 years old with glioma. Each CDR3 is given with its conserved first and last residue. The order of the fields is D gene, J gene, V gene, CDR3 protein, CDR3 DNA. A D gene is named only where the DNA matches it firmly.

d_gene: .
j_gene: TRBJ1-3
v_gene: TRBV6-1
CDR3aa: CASYLPGNTIYF
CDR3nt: TGTGCCAGCTACTTGCCTGGAAACACCATATATTTT

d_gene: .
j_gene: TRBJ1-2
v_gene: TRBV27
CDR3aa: CASSFQGRASVYYGYTF
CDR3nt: TGTGCCAGCAGTTTCCAAGGGCGGGCCTCGGTCTACTATGGCTACACCTTC

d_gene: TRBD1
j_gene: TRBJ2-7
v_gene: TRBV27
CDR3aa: CASSFGTGPYEQYF
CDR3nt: TGTGCCAGCAGTTTTGGGACAGGGCCCTACGAGCAGTACTTC

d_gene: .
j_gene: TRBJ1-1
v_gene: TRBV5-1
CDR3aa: CASRAWNTEAFF
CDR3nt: TGCGCCAGCAGGGCATGGAACACTGAAGCTTTCTTT

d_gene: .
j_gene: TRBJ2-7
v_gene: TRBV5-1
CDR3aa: CASSLLSGGPYEQYF
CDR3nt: TGCGCCAGCAGCTTGTTGTCCGGGGGTCCCTACGAGCAGTACTTC

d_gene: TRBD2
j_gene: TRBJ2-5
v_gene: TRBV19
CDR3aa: CASTPYGASGRQETQYF
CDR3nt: TGTGCCAGTACCCCGTATGGGGCTAGCGGGAGACAAGAGACCCAGTACTTC

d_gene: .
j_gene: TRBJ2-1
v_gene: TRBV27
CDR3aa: CASSLGAADPHEQFF
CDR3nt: TGTGCCAGCAGTTTAGGGGCGGCAGACCCCCATGAGCAGTTCTTC

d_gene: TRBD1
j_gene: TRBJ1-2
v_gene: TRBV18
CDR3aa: CASSPPTGGYGYTF
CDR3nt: TGTGCCAGCTCACCACCCACAGGGGGCTATGGCTACACCTTC

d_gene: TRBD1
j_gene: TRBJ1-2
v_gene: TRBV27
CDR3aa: CASRSLLGTGVEESYTF
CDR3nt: TGTGCCAGCAGGTCTCTGTTAGGGACAGGGGTAGAAGAGAGCTACACCTTC

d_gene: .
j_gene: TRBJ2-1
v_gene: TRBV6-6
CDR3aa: CASSPADNEQFF
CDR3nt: TGTGCCAGCAGTCCAGCGGACAATGAGCAGTTCTTC

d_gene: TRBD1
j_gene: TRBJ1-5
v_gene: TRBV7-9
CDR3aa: CASSPDRGRGQPQHF
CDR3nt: TGTGCCAGCAGCCCCGACAGGGGGCGCGGTCAGCCCCAGCATTTT